The T cell receptor beta chain described here comes from a study of T cell responses to AZD1222 COVID-19 vaccine. The CDR3 is made up of 13 amino acids. Deletions cut 1 base from V and 7 bases from J, with 10 bases between. CDR1 is MGHRA, CDR2 YSYEKL, per germline. Study-wide results and limits: Rises in breadth and depth of Spike-specific TCRs came after two AZD1222 doses.

Some clones are missing from TCRdb's copy, which holds only in-frame ones; the method was immunoSEQ multiplex PCR. This table holds more than 150,000 clones, 70% to 90% found once. Details on this clone: Its cognate antigen is unknown.

The input for sequencing was peripheral blood, taken on day 0 of AZD1222 vaccination. The V call is TRBV4-1, the J call TRBJ2-5; no definite D call. The sequence was obtained from an adult in good health. The DNA for the CDR3 is TGCGCCAGCAGCCAAGCGGAATATGTGACCCAGTACTTC. This sequence encodes CASSQAEYVTQYF.